This TCR beta chain was retrieved from a study of CD8 T cells in ankylosing spondylitis. Library preparation for TCR beta used quantitative 5'-RACE with molecular barcodes. TCRdb fed the 5' RACE reads into MiXCR, producing one record per CDR3 protein. Here the sample spans 200,000 or so distinct CDR3 sequences, 10% to 15% being singletons. Per the germline V gene, CDR1 is SQVTM and CDR2 is ANQGSEA. The CDR3 covers 15 residues. V lost 5 bases, J lost 2 bases, and 18 bases lay in between. The rearrangement joins TRBV29-1 to TRBJ2-5; possibly TRBD2 for D (6 bases). Sample: blood, either unsorted or a sorted T cell fraction (not recorded which). This clonotype was sampled from a female donor with ankylosing spondylitis or in good health (not recorded which). CDR3 sequence: CSVSSGSSAQETQYF. CDR3 coding DNA: TGCAGCGTTAGTTCAGGGTCTAGCGCTCAAGAGACCCAGTACTTC.